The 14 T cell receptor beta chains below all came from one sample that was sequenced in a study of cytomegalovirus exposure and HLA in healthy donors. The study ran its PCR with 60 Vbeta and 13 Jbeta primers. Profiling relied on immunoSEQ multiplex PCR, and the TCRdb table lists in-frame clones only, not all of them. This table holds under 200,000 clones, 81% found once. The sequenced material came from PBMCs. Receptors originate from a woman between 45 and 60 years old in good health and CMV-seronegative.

CDR3 sequence: CASSDTYGTGLDGYTF. CDR3 in DNA: TGTGCCAGCAGTGATACTTACGGGACAGGGCTGGATGGCTACACCTTC. The chain couples TRBV6-1 to TRBJ1-2, with 9 bases fitting TRBD1. V trimming: 3 bases; J trimming: 6 bases; junction bases outside the gene matches: 11. Germline V gene lookup returns CDR1 MNHNS and CDR2 SASEGT. This CDR3 region has 16 residues.

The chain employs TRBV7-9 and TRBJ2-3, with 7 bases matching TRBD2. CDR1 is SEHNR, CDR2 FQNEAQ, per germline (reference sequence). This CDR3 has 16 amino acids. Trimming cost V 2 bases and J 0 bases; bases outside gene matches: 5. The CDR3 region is CASSLWLAESTDTQYF. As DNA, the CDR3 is TGTGCCAGCAGCTTATGGCTAGCGGAGAGCACAGATACGCAGTATTTT.

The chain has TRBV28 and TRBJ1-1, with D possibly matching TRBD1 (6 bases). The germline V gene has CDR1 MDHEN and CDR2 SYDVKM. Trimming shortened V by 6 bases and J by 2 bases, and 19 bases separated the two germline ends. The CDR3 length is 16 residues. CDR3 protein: CASSLAGTRLNTEAFF. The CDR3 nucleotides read TGTGCCAGCAGCCTCGCCGGGACAAGACTCAACACTGAAGCTTTCTTT.

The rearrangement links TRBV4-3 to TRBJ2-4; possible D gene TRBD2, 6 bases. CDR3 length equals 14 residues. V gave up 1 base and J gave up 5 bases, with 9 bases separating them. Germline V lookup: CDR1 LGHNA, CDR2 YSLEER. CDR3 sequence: CASSQVGSQNIQYF. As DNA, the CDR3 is TGCGCCAGCAGCCAAGTCGGGAGCCAAAACATTCAGTACTTC.

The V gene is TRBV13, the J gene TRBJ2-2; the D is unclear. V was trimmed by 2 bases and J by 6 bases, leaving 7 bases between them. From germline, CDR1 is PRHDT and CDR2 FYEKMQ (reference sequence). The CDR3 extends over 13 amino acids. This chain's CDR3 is CASSLTAPGELFF. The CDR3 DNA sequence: TGTGCCAGCAGCTTAACAGCACCCGGGGAGCTGTTTTTT.

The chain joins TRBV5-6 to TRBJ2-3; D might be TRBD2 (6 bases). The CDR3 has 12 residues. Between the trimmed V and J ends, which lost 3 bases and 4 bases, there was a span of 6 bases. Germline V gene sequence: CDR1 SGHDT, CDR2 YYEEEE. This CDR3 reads CASSWGADTQYF. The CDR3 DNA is TGTGCCAGCAGCTGGGGGGCAGATACGCAGTATTTT.

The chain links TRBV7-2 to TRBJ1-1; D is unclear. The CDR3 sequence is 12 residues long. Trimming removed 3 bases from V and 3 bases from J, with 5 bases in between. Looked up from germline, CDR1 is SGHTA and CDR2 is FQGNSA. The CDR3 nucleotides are TGTGCCAGCAGCTTTGGCTACACTGAAGCTTTCTTT. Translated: CASSFGYTEAFF.

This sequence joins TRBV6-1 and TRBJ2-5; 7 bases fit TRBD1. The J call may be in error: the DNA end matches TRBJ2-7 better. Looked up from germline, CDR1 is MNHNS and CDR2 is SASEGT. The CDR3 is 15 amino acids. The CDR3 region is CASSDPGQLKYEQYF. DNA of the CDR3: TGTGCCAGCAGTGATCCGGGACAGCTAAAATACGAGCAGTACTTC.

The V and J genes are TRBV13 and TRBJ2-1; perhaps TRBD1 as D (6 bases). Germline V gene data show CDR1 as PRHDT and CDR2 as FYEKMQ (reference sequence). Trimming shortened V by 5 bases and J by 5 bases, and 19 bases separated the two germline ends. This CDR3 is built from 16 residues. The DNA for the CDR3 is TGTGCCAGCAGCCCCCAAGGACAGATGTCCCACAATGAGCAGTTCTTC. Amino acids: CASSPQGQMSHNEQFF.

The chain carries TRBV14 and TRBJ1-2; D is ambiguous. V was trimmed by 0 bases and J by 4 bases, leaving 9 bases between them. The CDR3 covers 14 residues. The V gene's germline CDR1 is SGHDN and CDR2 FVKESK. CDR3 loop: CASSQDGRSYGYTF. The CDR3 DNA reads TGTGCCAGCAGCCAAGACGGCAGGTCCTATGGCTACACCTTC.

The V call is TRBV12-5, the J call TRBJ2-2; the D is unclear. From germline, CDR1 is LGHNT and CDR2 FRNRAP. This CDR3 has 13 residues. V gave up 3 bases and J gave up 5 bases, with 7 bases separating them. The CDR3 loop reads CASGLYGTGELFF. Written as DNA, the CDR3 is TGTGCTAGTGGTTTATACGGGACCGGGGAGCTGTTTTTT.

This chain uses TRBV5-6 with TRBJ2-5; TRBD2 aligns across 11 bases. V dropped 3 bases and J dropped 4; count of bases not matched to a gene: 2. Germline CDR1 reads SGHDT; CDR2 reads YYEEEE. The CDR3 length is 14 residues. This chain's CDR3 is CASSSGLAGETQYF. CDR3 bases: TGTGCCAGCAGCTCTGGACTAGCGGGAGAGACCCAGTACTTC.

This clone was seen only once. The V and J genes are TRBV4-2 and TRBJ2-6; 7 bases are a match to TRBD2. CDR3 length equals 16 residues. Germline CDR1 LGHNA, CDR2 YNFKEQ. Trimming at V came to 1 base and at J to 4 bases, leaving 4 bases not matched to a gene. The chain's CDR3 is CASSQGEGSGANVLTF. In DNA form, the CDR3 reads TGTGCCAGCAGCCAAGGGGAGGGGTCCGGGGCCAACGTCCTGACTTTC.

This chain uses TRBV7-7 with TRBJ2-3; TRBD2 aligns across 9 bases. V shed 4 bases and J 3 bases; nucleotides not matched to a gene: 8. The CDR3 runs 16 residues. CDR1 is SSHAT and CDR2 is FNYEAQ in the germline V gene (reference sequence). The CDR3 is CASSWSSGSLTDTQYF. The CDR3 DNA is TGTGCCAGCAGCTGGAGTAGCGGGAGTTTGACAGATACGCAGTATTTT.